One and the same sample provided the 15 T cell receptor beta chains below, sequenced in a study of early stage breast cancer tumors. TCRdb keeps only in-frame clones here, not all; method: immunoSEQ multiplex PCR. The data contain tens of thousands of clones, roughly 78% of them singletons. The sequencing sample was made of blood. The source is a person in their forties with breast cancer.

The chain carries TRBV5-8 and TRBJ2-7; TRBD2 aligns across 8 bases. V was clipped by 4 bases and J by 4 bases; unmatched bases: 13. The CDR3 has 16 residues. Per the germline V gene, CDR1 is SGHTS and CDR2 is YDEGEE. This CDR3 reads CASSRGTSGLMYEQYF. CDR3 DNA: TGTGCCAGCAGCAGAGGGACTAGTGGGCTAATGTACGAGCAGTACTTC. Full variable domain (rest looked up from reference TRBV5-8 and TRBJ2-7): EAGVTQSPTHLIKTRGQQATLRCSPISGHTSVYWYQQALGLGLQFLLWYDEGEERNRGNFPPRFSGRQFPNYSSELNVNALELEDSALYLCASSRGTSGLMYEQYFGPGTRLTVT.

This chain joins TRBV7-2 and TRBJ2-1, with 14 bases aligning to TRBD2. V shed 5 bases and J 3 bases; nucleotides not matched to a gene: 0. The CDR3 has 15 amino acids. Germline V gives CDR1 SGHTA, CDR2 FQGNSA. The DNA of the CDR3 is TGTGCCAGCAGCGGGACTAGCGGGAGCTACAATGAGCAGTTCTTC. Its protein product is CASSGTSGSYNEQFF.

The J gene is TRBJ2-3, the V gene TRBV6-1; 12 bases agree with TRBD2. The ends lost 0 bases at V and 1 base at J; junction bases unmatched: 2. CDR1 and CDR2 from the germline V gene are MNHNS and SASEGT. There are 17 residues in the CDR3. The CDR3 region has the DNA TGTGCCAGCAGTGAAGCGGGACTAGCGGGTCGCACAGATACGCAGTATTTT. Translation: CASSEAGLAGRTDTQYF.

The chain carries TRBV7-2 and TRBJ2-7; 7 nucleotides match TRBD1. Unmatched junction bases numbered 4, after V lost 4 bases and J lost 1 base. Germline assignment: CDR1 SGHTA and CDR2 FQGNSA. The CDR3 totals 14 residues. The CDR3 DNA reads as TGTGCCAGCAGCTCCGGGACAGTTTCCTACGAGCAGTACTTC. Translating gives CASSSGTVSYEQYF.

The chain recombines TRBV7-3 with TRBJ2-3; D call uncertain. V dropped 4 bases and J dropped 2 bases, with 10 bases sitting between them. CDR3 length: 14 amino acids. The germline CDR1 and CDR2 sequences are SGHTA and FQGTGA. The CDR3 coding sequence is TGTGCCAGCAGCTCAGGATTCAACACAGATACGCAGTATTTT. Its protein product is CASSSGFNTDTQYF. The full variable domain, its missing parts supplied by reference TRBV7-3 and TRBJ2-3, is GAGVSQTPSNKVTEKGKYVELRCDPISGHTALYWYRQSLGQGPEFLIYFQGTGAADDSGLPNDRFFAVRPEGSVSTLKIQRTERGDSAVYLCASSSGFNTDTQYFGPGTRLTVL.

The chain recombines TRBV18 with TRBJ1-5, with 7 bases that match TRBD1. This CDR3 region has 15 residues. Germline CDR1 KGHSH, CDR2 LQKENI. Unmatched junction bases numbered 7, after V lost 3 bases and J lost 5 bases. The CDR3 region has the DNA TGTGCCAGCTCACCGCGGGACAGTATGCATCAGCCCCAGCATTTT. This encodes CASSPRDSMHQPQHF.

The chain has TRBV11-2 and TRBJ2-7, with 10 bases aligning to TRBD1. V shed 5 bases, J shed 3 bases, and the junction held 13 bases outside the gene matches. The CDR3 is 17 residues long. Germline assignment: CDR1 SGHAT and CDR2 FQNNGV. CDR3 amino acids: CASSPQAPGTGDYEQYF. The CDR3 coding sequence is TGTGCCAGCAGCCCCCAGGCCCCCGGGACAGGGGACTACGAGCAGTACTTC.

As to this clone: This may arise from a read error, as a much more abundant clone is one base away. V gene TRBV21-1 combines with J gene TRBJ2-5. TRBV21-1 is a pseudogene locus. This CDR3 spans 10 amino acids. CDR3 nucleotide sequence: TGTGCCAGCAGGCAAGAGACCCAGTACTTC. As protein: CASRQETQYF.

The V and J genes are TRBV11-2 and TRBJ2-5; possible D gene TRBD2, 5 bases. The J call could be wrong; TRBJ2-7 is a better fit for the DNA end. The CDR3 has 15 residues. Germline CDR1 reads SGHAT; CDR2 reads FQNNGV. As DNA, the CDR3 is TGTGCCAGCTCCCTGACGGTAGGGAGCTCCTACGAGCAGTACTTC. Protein product: CASSLTVGSSYEQYF.

The chain couples TRBV30 to TRBJ2-7; maybe TRBD1 (6 bases). This CDR3 has 13 amino acids. From germline, CDR1 is GTSNPN and CDR2 SVGIG (reference sequence). Trimming removed 4 bases at V and 2 bases at J, with 12 bases between. The CDR3 loop reads CAWNGQGTYEQYF. For the CDR3, the DNA is TGTGCCTGGAACGGGCAGGGGACCTACGAGCAGTACTTC.

This clone appeared a single time. This rearrangement joins TRBV18 to TRBJ2-7; 12 nucleotides match TRBD2. Germline CDR1 KGHSH, CDR2 LQKENI. The V segment lost 2 bases and the J segment 0 bases; nucleotides outside the gene matches: 5. The CDR3 covers 17 residues. The CDR3 bases are TGTGCCAGCTCACCAAACGGACTAGCGGGATTCTCCTACGAGCAGTACTTC. This translates into CASSPNGLAGFSYEQYF.

The chain employs TRBV14 and TRBJ2-5, with D unclear. The V end was cut by 1 base, the J end by 4 bases, with 4 bases between. Germline CDR1 reads SGHDN; CDR2 reads FVKESK. CDR3 length: 12 residues. CDR3 DNA sequence: TGTGCCAGCAGCCAAGGGACAGAGACCCAGTACTTC. Protein: CASSQGTETQYF.

The gene calls are TRBV19 and TRBJ2-7, with D possibly being TRBD2 (5 bases). From germline, CDR1 is LNHDA and CDR2 SQIVND (reference sequence). V shed 1 base and J shed 6 bases, with 13 bases lying between them. This CDR3 is 14 amino acids long. CDR3 residues: CASSIGVSSGEQYF. DNA of the CDR3: TGTGCCAGTAGTATAGGAGTCAGCAGCGGCGAGCAGTACTTC.

This chain connects TRBV4-1 to TRBJ2-5, with TRBD1 matching 7 bases. Losses at the gene ends were 1 base for V and 1 base for J; bases not matched to a gene: 21. From germline, CDR1 is MGHRA and CDR2 YSYEKL. This CDR3 spans 21 amino acids. The CDR3 loop reads CASSQANGPGQWSNGQETQYF. DNA of the CDR3: TGCGCCAGCAGCCAAGCCAACGGGCCGGGACAGTGGAGCAACGGCCAAGAGACCCAGTACTTC.

The chain carries TRBV6-6 and TRBJ2-2; D is uncertain. The CDR3 extends over 15 amino acids. Germline loops: CDR1 MNHNY, CDR2 SVGAGI (reference sequence). V lost 2 bases to trimming and J lost 5 bases, with 12 bases between them. In nucleotides, the CDR3 is TGTGCCAGCAGTTACGGGAATAGAGGTACCGGGGAGCTGTTTTTT. Translated, it gives CASSYGNRGTGELFF.